A single sample is the source of the 27 T cell receptor beta chains below, sequenced in a study of T cell responses to AZD1222 COVID-19 vaccine (TCRdb year 2021). Preparation of the library involved the immunoSEQ multiplex PCR assay. TCRdb obtained this table from immuneACCESS and retained in-frame rearrangements with V and J assigned. These tables miss some clones; where compared with another copy, unresolved V genes account for less than half of the shortfall, and the remainder is unexplained. Within this sample are 110,000 to 150,000 clones, with 70% to 90% of them counted one time only. The ten largest make up 2.5% to 3.5% of the sample. The meaning of the sample's time point label: baseline before first vaccination. Source: peripheral blood, taken on day 0 of AZD1222 vaccination. The receptors originated from an adult in good health.

The chain joins TRBV19 to TRBJ2-5; D is possibly TRBD1 (6 bases). The CDR3 loop spans 13 amino acids. The germline V and J ends were trimmed by 2 bases and 6 bases, with 10 bases remaining between them. Germline values: CDR1 LNHDA, CDR2 SQIVND (reference sequence). The CDR3 DNA reads TGTGCCAGTAGTATAACAGGGTTAAAGACCCAGTACTTC. Protein sequence: CASSITGLKTQYF.

This chain joins TRBV7-9 and TRBJ2-2; D gene uncertain. This CDR3 region has 13 residues. V was pared by 4 bases and J by 6 bases, with 9 bases between. Germline V CDR1 and CDR2: SEHNR, FQNEAQ (reference sequence). DNA for the CDR3: TGTGCCAGCAGCTCCCGGACCGCCGGGGAGCTGTTTTTT. Protein product: CASSSRTAGELFF.

V and J are TRBV19 and TRBJ1-1; no clear D gene. Trimming stripped 3 bases from V and 1 base from J, with 6 bases between. This CDR3 is 13 amino acids long. Germline-derived CDR1 and CDR2 are LNHDA and SQIVND (reference sequence). In DNA form, the CDR3 reads TGTGCCAGTAGTATTAGGAGGAACACTGAAGCTTTCTTT. Protein sequence: CASSIRRNTEAFF.

A single count supports this clone. The CDR3 region has the DNA TGCGCCAGCAGCCCAGAAGGACAGGGGAGCAATTCACCCCTCCACTTT. It codes for CASSPEGQGSNSPLHF. This chain joins TRBV4-1 and TRBJ1-6; 9 bases are shared with TRBD1. Looked up from germline, CDR1 is MGHRA and CDR2 is YSYEKL. Unmatched junction bases numbered 8, after V lost 4 bases and J lost 7 bases. This CDR3 comprises 16 residues.

The rearrangement joins TRBV12-3 or TRBV12-4 to TRBJ2-1, with D uncertain. The V end lost 2 bases, the J end lost 10 bases, and 9 bases lay between the germline ends. The CDR3 loop spans 12 amino acids. CDR3 in DNA: TGTGCCAGCAGTTTACGGGCCACGGAGCAGTTCTTC. This sequence encodes CASSLRATEQFF.

This clone was seen more than once but under ten times. V usage is TRBV7-8 and J usage is TRBJ2-3; D is unclear. Trimming took off 5 bases at V and 3 bases at J, with 9 bases between the two ends. The CDR3 is 13 residues long. Germline-derived CDR1 and CDR2 are SGHVS and FQNEAQ. CDR3 coding DNA: TGTGCCAGCAGCCCCACAACTACAGATACGCAGTATTTT. Encoded protein: CASSPTTTDTQYF.

The sample holds a few counts of this clone. This chain links TRBV4-1 with TRBJ2-2; D possibly corresponds to TRBD2 (5 bases). Germline V gene lookup returns CDR1 MGHRA and CDR2 YSYEKL. The CDR3 has 17 residues. With 4 bases removed from V and 2 bases from J, the gap between germline ends came to 17 bases. Written as DNA, the CDR3 is TGCGCCAGCAGCCCGCGTCAGGAGGCGCGTAACACCGGGGAGCTGTTTTTT. The encoded protein is CASSPRQEARNTGELFF.

The chain uses TRBV7-9 and TRBJ2-3; D may be TRBD1 (5 bases). This CDR3 spans 15 amino acids. The germline gives CDR1 SEHNR, CDR2 FQNEAQ (reference sequence). Trimming cost V 0 bases and J 4 bases, with 11 bases left between them. Here the CDR3 reads CASSLANQGPDTQYF. DNA of the CDR3: TGTGCCAGCAGCTTAGCGAATCAGGGCCCAGATACGCAGTATTTT.

This sequence joins TRBV18 and TRBJ2-2, with 15 positions matching TRBD2. Germline V CDR1 and CDR2: KGHSH, LQKENI. V was clipped by 3 bases and J by 1 base; unmatched bases: 6. The length of the CDR3 is 19 residues. The CDR3 is CASSPAGLAGGGNTGELFF. DNA for the CDR3: TGTGCCAGCTCACCTGCGGGACTAGCGGGAGGAGGGAACACCGGGGAGCTGTTTTTT.

The rearrangement uses TRBV2 and TRBJ2-7, with D tentatively TRBD1 (6 bases). V was trimmed by 7 bases and J by 0 bases, leaving 13 bases between them. Germline V gene data show CDR1 as SNHLY and CDR2 as FYNNEI. CDR3 size: 14 residues. The CDR3 DNA is TGTGCCAGCACTTCCGACAGGAACTCCTACGAGCAGTACTTC. Translation gives CASTSDRNSYEQYF.

This chain connects TRBV5-1 to TRBJ1-2; no firm D call. The length of the CDR3 is 13 residues. Per germline, CDR1 SGHRS and CDR2 YFSETQ. The germline V and J ends were trimmed by 0 bases and 6 bases, with 9 bases remaining between them. The CDR3 nucleotides read TGCGCCAGCAGCTTGGGCACAGTAGATGGCTACACCTTC. This codes for CASSLGTVDGYTF.

On this clone itself: This sample includes further DNA sequences coding for the same CDR3. The rearrangement uses TRBV5-1 and TRBJ1-1; a possible D gene is TRBD1 (6 bases). This CDR3 is 12 amino acids long. V was pared by 3 bases and J by 8 bases, with 11 bases between. Germline V lookup: CDR1 SGHRS, CDR2 YFSETQ. The CDR3 coding sequence is TGCGCCAGCAGCTGGACTGGGACAGAAGCTTTCTTT. Its translation: CASSWTGTEAFF.

The chain recombines TRBV6-2 or TRBV6-3 with TRBJ2-5, with D perhaps matching TRBD2 (7 bases). The CDR3 spans 18 residues. V was clipped by 0 bases and J by 2 bases, with 19 bases between them. Germline V gene sequence: CDR1 MNHEY, CDR2 SVGEGT. The CDR3 DNA is TGTGCCAGCAGTTACTCGATTCGACAGGCTAGCGGACAAGAGACCCAGTACTTC. The encoded protein is CASSYSIRQASGQETQYF.

This chain uses TRBV18 with TRBJ2-3, with 9 bases matching TRBD1. V shed 3 bases, J shed 5 bases, and the junction held 12 bases outside the gene matches. Looked up from germline, CDR1 is KGHSH and CDR2 is LQKENI. The CDR3 totals 17 residues. The CDR3 DNA sequence: TGTGCCAGCTCACCCCGGGACAGGGTGTCCAAGAAAGATACGCAGTATTTT. Protein: CASSPRDRVSKKDTQYF.

This chain links TRBV6-1 with TRBJ2-7; D remains ambiguous. Germline V gives CDR1 MNHNS, CDR2 SASEGT. V was pared by 0 bases and J by 3 bases, with 12 bases between. The CDR3 is 15 amino acids. The CDR3 nucleotides read TGTGCCAGCAGTGAAGCGTCTTTTATAGACTACGAGCAGTACTTC. Translation gives CASSEASFIDYEQYF.

This clone has a handful of counts. This chain links TRBV10-3 with TRBJ2-1; 9 nucleotides agree with TRBD1. Trimming removed 1 base from V and 8 bases from J; junction bases left unmatched: 6. CDR1 ENHRY and CDR2 SYGVKD come from the germline V gene. The CDR3 length is 15 residues. The CDR3 bases are TGTGCCATCAGTGAGTTGGGACAGGGTTTGGATGAGCAGTTCTTC. Translated, it gives CAISELGQGLDEQFF.

This clone was seen only once. The chain couples TRBV19 to TRBJ1-4, with D unclear. This CDR3 has 17 residues. V was clipped by 7 bases and J by 1 base, with 19 bases between them. The V gene's germline CDR1 is LNHDA and CDR2 SQIVND (reference sequence). The CDR3 here is CASTASEGGRTNEKLFF. CDR3 DNA sequence: TGTGCCAGTACTGCCTCCGAGGGAGGGAGAACTAATGAAAAACTGTTTTTT. The variable domain in full, with the rest retrieved from reference TRBV19 and TRBJ1-4, is DGGITQSPKYLFRKEGQNVTLSCEQNLNHDAMYWYRQDPGQGLRLIYYSQIVNDFQKGDIAEGYSVSREKKESFPLTVTSAQKNPTAFYLCASTASEGGRTNEKLFFGSGTQLSVL.

The rearrangement joins TRBV28 to TRBJ1-5; D is perhaps TRBD1 (5 bases). CDR1 and CDR2 (germline): MDHEN, SYDVKM. V was trimmed by 3 bases and J by 0 bases, leaving 9 bases between them. The CDR3 has 15 residues. The CDR3 coding sequence is TGTGCCAGCAGTTTTAGGGGTAGTAGCAATCAGCCCCAGCATTTT. Translated, it gives CASSFRGSSNQPQHF.

This chain links TRBV19 with TRBJ2-7, with 8 bases aligning to TRBD1. The V segment lost 5 bases and the J segment 5 bases; nucleotides outside the gene matches: 8. The germline CDR1 and CDR2 sequences are LNHDA and SQIVND (reference sequence). The CDR3 runs 14 residues. The CDR3: CASSPWTGWDEQYF. The CDR3 nucleotides read TGTGCCAGTAGTCCGTGGACAGGGTGGGACGAGCAGTACTTC.

The J gene is TRBJ1-5, the V gene TRBV6-6; D remains ambiguous. V lost 2 bases, J lost 0 bases, and 8 bases lay in between. Germline-derived CDR1 and CDR2 are MNHNY and SVGAGI (reference sequence). CDR3 length: 15 residues. In nucleotides, the CDR3 is TGTGCCAGCAGTTACCCCGGATATAGCAATCAGCCCCAGCATTTT. Protein sequence: CASSYPGYSNQPQHF.

The chain links TRBV2 to TRBJ1-5, with D uncertain. This CDR3 spans 14 amino acids. Deletions cut 6 bases from V and 0 bases from J, with 9 bases between. Per the germline V gene, CDR1 is SNHLY and CDR2 is FYNNEI. The CDR3 here is CASSRLNSNQPQHF. The DNA for the CDR3 is TGTGCCAGCAGCCGTTTAAATAGCAATCAGCCCCAGCATTTT.

V is TRBV5-3 and J is TRBJ2-2; TRBD2 agrees at 7 bases. TRBV5-3 is classed as an ORF, of uncertain function. The trim removed 3 bases at V and 2 bases at J, leaving 1 base unmatched. The CDR3 runs 14 residues. In nucleotides, the CDR3 is TGTGCCAGAAGCTCGACTAGCAACACCGGGGAGCTGTTTTTT. Translating gives CARSSTSNTGELFF.

The chain carries TRBV5-1 and TRBJ2-2; D not certain. The CDR3 has 14 amino acids. Trimming took 0 bases from V and 4 from J, leaving 7 bases between them. Germline assignment: CDR1 SGHRS and CDR2 YFSETQ. The CDR3, as DNA: TGCGCCAGCAGCTTGGACCCCGTCACCGGGGAGCTGTTTTTT. Translation: CASSLDPVTGELFF.

This clone appeared a few times. This chain connects TRBV20-1 to TRBJ1-6; the D gene is possibly TRBD1 (6 bases). In germline, CDR1 is DFQATT, CDR2 SNEGSKA (reference sequence). CDR3 length: 11 residues. The V end lost 5 bases, the J end lost 16 bases, and 15 bases lay between the germline ends. CDR3 DNA: TGCAGTGCTCGATACACAGGGTATCTCCACTTT. This sequence encodes CSARYTGYLHF.

J is TRBJ1-4 and V is TRBV18; D might be TRBD1 (5 bases). Per the germline V gene, CDR1 is KGHSH and CDR2 is LQKENI. V was trimmed by 0 bases and J by 8 bases, leaving 13 bases between them. The CDR3 length is 15 residues. CDR3 coding DNA: TGTGCCAGCTCACCACCCGAGGGGAGGCGAGAAAAACTGTTTTTT. Protein: CASSPPEGRREKLFF. The full variable domain, completed using reference TRBV18 and TRBJ1-4, is NAGVMQNPRHLVRRRGQEARLRCSPMKGHSHVYWYRQLPEEGLKFMVYLQKENIIDESGMPKERFSAEFPKEGPSILRIQQVVRGDSAAYFCASSPPEGRREKLFFGSGTQLSVL.

The rearrangement links TRBV5-1 to TRBJ2-7, with D possibly TRBD1 on 6 matching bases. Germline lookup yields CDR1 SGHRS and CDR2 YFSETQ. The CDR3 loop spans 15 amino acids. V lost 1 base and J lost 2, with 13 bases in between. CDR3 nucleotide sequence: TGCGCCAGCAGCTTGAGCCTACAGGGAACCTACGAGCAGTACTTC. It specifies CASSLSLQGTYEQYF.

V and J are TRBV7-2 and TRBJ2-2; TRBD2 matches 7 bases. The CDR3 has 15 residues. J gave up 2 bases and V 3 bases, and 3 bases lay outside the gene matches. Germline V gives CDR1 SGHTA, CDR2 FQGNSA. CDR3: CASSFRTRNTGELFF. For the CDR3, the DNA is TGTGCCAGCAGCTTTCGGACTAGAAACACCGGGGAGCTGTTTTTT.